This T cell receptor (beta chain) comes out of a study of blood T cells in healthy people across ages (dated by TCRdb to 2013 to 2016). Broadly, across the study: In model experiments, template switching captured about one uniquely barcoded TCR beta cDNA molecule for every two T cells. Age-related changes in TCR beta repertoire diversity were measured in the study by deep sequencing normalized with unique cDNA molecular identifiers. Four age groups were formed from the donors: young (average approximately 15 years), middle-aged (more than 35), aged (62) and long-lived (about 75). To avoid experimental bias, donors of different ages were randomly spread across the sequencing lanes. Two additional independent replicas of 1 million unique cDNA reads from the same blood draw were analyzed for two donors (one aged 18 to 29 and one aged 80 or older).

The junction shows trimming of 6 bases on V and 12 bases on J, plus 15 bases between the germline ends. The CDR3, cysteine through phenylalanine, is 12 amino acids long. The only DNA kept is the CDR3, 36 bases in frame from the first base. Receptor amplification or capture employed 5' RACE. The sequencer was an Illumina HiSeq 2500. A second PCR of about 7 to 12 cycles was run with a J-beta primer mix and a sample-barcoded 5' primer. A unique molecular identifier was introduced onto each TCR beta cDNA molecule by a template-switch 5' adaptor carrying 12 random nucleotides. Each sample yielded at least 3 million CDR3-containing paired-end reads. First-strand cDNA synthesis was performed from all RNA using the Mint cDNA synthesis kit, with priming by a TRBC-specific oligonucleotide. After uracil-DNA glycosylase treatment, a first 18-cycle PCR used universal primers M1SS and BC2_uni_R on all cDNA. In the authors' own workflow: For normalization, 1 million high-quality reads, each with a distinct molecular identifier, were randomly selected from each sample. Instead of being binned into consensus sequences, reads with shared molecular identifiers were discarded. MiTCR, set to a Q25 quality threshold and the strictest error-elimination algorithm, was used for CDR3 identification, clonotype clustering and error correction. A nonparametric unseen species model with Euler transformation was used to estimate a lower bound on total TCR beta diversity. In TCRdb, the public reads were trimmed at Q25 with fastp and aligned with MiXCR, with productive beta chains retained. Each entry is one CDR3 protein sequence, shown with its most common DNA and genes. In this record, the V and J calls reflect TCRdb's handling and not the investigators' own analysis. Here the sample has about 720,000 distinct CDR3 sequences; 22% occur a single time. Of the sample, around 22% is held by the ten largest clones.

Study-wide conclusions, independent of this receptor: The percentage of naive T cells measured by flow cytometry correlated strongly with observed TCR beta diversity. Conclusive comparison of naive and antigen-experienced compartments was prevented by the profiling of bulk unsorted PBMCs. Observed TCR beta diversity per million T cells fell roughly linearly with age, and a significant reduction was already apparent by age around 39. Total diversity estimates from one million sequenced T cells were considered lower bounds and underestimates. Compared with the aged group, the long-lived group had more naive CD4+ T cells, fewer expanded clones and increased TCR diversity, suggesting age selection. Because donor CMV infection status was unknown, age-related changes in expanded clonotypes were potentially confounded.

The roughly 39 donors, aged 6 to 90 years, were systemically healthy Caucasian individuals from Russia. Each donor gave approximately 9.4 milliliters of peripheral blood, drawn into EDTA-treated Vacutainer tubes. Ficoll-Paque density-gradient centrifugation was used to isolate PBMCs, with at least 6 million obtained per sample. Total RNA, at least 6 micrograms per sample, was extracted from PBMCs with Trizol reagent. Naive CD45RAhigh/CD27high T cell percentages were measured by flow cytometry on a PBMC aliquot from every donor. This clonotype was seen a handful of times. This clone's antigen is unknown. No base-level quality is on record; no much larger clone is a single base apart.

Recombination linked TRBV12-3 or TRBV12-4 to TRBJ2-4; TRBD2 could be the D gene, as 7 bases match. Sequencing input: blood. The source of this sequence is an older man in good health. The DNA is TGTGCCAGCAGCTCGCTGGGAGGGGGTCAGTACTTC. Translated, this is CASSSLGGGQYF.